Listed below are T cell receptor beta chains from one sample, sequenced in a study of CD4+ T cells in melanoma. TCRdb's table, derived via immunoSEQ multiplex PCR, lists solely in-frame clones and lacks some. The sample shows roughly 54,000 clones, about 88% of them seen only once. The sequencing input was peripheral blood. Receptor source: a human donor with melanoma. CDR3s include the opening cysteine and the closing phenylalanine or tryptophan. D genes are given only for firm matches. Where a row states a size, it is once, few, many or the class of an expanded clone; other rows omit it.

v_call	clone_size	j_call	cdr3_length	d_call	cdr3_aa	cdr3_nt
TRBV28	.	TRBJ2-3	16	TRBD2	CASSSLAGGRGDTQYF	TGTGCCAGCAGTTCACTAGCGGGGGGCAGGGGGGATACGCAGTATTTT
TRBV7-3	.	TRBJ2-3	18	TRBD2	CASSQPGLAGEITDTQYF	TGTGCCAGCAGCCAACCGGGACTAGCGGGGGAGATCACAGATACGCAGTATTTT
TRBV27	.	TRBJ1-6	21	.	CASIYTRLDLPPISYNSPLHF	TGTGCCAGCATATACACACGACTCGATCTACCCCCTATCTCCTATAATTCACCCCTCCACTTT
TRBV14	.	TRBJ2-3	10	TRBD2	CASSQEKAGF	TGTGCCAGCAGCCAAGAAAAAGCGGGGTTT
TRBV11-2	.	TRBJ2-3	16	TRBD2	CASSFIAGDGTDTQYF	TGTGCCAGCAGCTTTATAGCGGGGGATGGCACAGATACGCAGTATTTT
TRBV7-7	once	TRBJ2-2	14	.	CASSLRANTGELFF	TGTGCTAGCAGCTTACGAGCAAACACCGGGGAGCTGTTTTTT
TRBV2	once	TRBJ2-7	15	TRBD1	CASSVGDRGPYEQYF	TGTGCCAGCAGTGTCGGAGACAGGGGGCCCTACGAGCAGTACTTC
TRBV15	.	TRBJ2-1	16	.	CATSREGWLPYNEQFF	TGTGCCACCAGCAGAGAAGGATGGCTCCCTTACAATGAGCAGTTCTTC
TRBV6-6	.	TRBJ2-7	15	.	CASSYMRAPSYEQYF	TGTGCCAGCAGTTACATGCGTGCGCCCTCCTACGAGCAGTACTTC
TRBV18	few	TRBJ2-2	17	.	CASSPTGTNTNTGELFF	TGTGCCAGCTCACCCACGGGGACAAACACGAACACCGGGGAGCTGTTTTTT
TRBV7-9	.	TRBJ2-7	12	TRBD1	CASWTGKGEQYF	TGTGCCAGCTGGACAGGGAAAGGCGAGCAGTACTTC
TRBV6-6	.	TRBJ2-1	13	TRBD1	CASSSTGAGEQFF	TGTGCCAGCAGTTCGACAGGGGCGGGTGAGCAGTTCTTC
TRBV7-3	.	TRBJ1-3	15	TRBD1	CASSAEGQGGNTIYF	TGTGCCAGCAGCGCGGAGGGACAGGGGGGGAACACCATATATTTT
TRBV11-3	.	TRBJ1-1	13	.	CASSLTGWTEAFF	TGTGCCAGCAGCTTAACGGGATGGACTGAAGCTTTCTTT
TRBV2	.	TRBJ1-5	14	.	CASSGQRIDQPQHF	TGTGCCAGCAGTGGCCAGCGAATTGATCAGCCCCAGCATTTT
TRBV9	.	TRBJ1-3	17	.	CASSESAGSNDGNTIYF	TGTGCCAGCAGCGAGTCCGCGGGCTCAAACGACGGAAACACCATATATTTT
TRBV5-1	.	TRBJ2-2	16	.	CASSLYGQGNTGELFF	TGCGCCAGCAGCTTGTACGGGCAGGGGAACACCGGGGAGCTGTTTTTT
TRBV2	.	TRBJ2-2	13	TRBD2	CASRDSGDGELFF	TGTGCCAGCAGGGATAGCGGGGACGGGGAGCTGTTTTTT
TRBV5-6	.	TRBJ2-7	14	TRBD2	CASQTSGGPYEQYF	TGTGCCAGCCAAACTAGCGGGGGGCCCTACGAGCAGTACTTC
TRBV5-1	.	TRBJ2-5	15	TRBD1	CASSLAGTGEETQYF	TGCGCCAGCAGCTTGGCAGGGACAGGGGAAGAGACCCAGTACTTC
TRBV10-2	.	TRBJ2-7	15	.	CASSESSGSTYEQYF	TGCGCCAGCAGTGAGTCGTCAGGCTCTACCTACGAGCAGTACTTC
TRBV7-2	few	TRBJ2-7	12	.	CASSLDNDEQYF	TGTGCCAGCAGCTTAGATAATGACGAGCAGTACTTC
TRBV7-9	.	TRBJ2-7	14	.	CASSPPNRGYEQYF	TGTGCCAGCAGCCCCCCAAATAGGGGCTACGAGCAGTACTTC